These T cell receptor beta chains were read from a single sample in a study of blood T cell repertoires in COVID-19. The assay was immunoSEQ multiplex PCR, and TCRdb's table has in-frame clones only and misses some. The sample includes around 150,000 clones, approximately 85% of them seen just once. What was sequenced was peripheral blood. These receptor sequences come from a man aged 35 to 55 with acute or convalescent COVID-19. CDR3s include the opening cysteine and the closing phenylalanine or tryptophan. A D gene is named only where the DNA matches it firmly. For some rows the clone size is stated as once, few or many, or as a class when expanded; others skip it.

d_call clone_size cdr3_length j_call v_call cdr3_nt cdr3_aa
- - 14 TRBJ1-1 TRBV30 TGTGCCTGGAGTGGTTATAACCCGGGAACTGAAGCTTTCTTT CAWSGYNPGTEAFF
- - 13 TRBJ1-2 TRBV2 TGTGCCAGCAGTCTCCGCAGAAGGGAGGGCTACACCTTC CASSLRRREGYTF
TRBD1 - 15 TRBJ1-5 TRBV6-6 TGTGCCAGCAGTTCACAGGGGGGAAGCAATCAGCCCCAGCATTTT CASSSQGGSNQPQHF
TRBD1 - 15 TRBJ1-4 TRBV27 TGTGCCAGCAGTTTATGGGGACAGCGGATTGAAAAACTGTTTTTT CASSLWGQRIEKLFF
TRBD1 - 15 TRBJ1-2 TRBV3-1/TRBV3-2 TGTGCCAGCAGCCTTTCGACAGGGGGAAACTATGGCTACACCTTC CASSLSTGGNYGYTF
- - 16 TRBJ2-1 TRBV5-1 TGCGCCAGCAGCTTGGAAGGGGGTAGCTCCTACAATGAGCAGTTCTTC CASSLEGGSSYNEQFF
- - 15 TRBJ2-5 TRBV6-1 TGTGCCAGCAGTGAACCCCGAGAGGGTCAAGAGACCCAGTACTTC CASSEPREGQETQYF
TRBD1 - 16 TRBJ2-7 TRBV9 TGTGCCAGCAGCGCCCAACCCGGGACAGGGCGCGACGAGCAGTACTTC CASSAQPGTGRDEQYF
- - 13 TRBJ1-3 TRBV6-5 TGTGCCAGCAAGCCGCCCTCTGGAAACACCATATATTTT CASKPPSGNTIYF
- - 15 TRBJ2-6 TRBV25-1 TGTGCCAGCAGTAAAACGGTGGCTGGGGCCAACGTCCTGACTTTC CASSKTVAGANVLTF
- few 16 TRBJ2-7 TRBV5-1 TGCGCCAGCAGCTCGTTGTCTAAAGCAAGCTCCTACGAGCAGTACTTC CASSSLSKASSYEQYF
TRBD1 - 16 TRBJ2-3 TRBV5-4 TGTGCCAGCAGCTTGGGGGACAGGGGGCGCACAGATACGCAGTATTTT CASSLGDRGRTDTQYF
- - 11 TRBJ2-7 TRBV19 TGTGCCAGTACTGGAGGTCACGAGCAGTACTTC CASTGGHEQYF
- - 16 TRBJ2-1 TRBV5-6 TGTGCCAGCAGCGTATTCGGTTTGGGGGGGGCCGATGAGCAGTTCTTC CASSVFGLGGADEQFF
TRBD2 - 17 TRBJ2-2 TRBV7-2 TGTGCCAGCAGCTTAAACAGCGGGGGTTTGAACACCGGGGAGCTGTTTTTT CASSLNSGGLNTGELFF
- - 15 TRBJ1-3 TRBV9 TGTGCCAGCAGCGTAGAATCCCAGGGAGGGAACACCATATATTTT CASSVESQGGNTIYF
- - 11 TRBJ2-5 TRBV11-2 TGTGCCAGCAGAAGGGGTGAGACCCAGTACTTC CASRRGETQYF
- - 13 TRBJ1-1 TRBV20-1 TGCAGTGCTAGTTTGGCCGGGAAAAATGAAGCTTTCTTT CSASLAGKNEAFF
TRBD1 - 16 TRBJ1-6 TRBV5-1 TGCGCCAGCAGCTTGGATCCGGGACAGGGTAATTCACCCCTCCACTTT CASSLDPGQGNSPLHF
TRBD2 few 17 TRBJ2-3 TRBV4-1 TGCGCCAGCAGCCAAGATGTCGCGGGGGGGCCTCCAGATACGCAGTATTTT CASSQDVAGGPPDTQYF
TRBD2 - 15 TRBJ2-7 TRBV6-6 TGTGCCAGCAGTTACGGGCGGGGGGTAAGCGACGAGCAGTACTTC CASSYGRGVSDEQYF
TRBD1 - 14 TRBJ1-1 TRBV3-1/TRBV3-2 TGTGCCAGCAGCCAAGCAGGGGGGCAGGCTGAAGCTTTCTTT CASSQAGGQAEAFF
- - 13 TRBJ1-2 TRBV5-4 TGTGCCAGCAGCCAGGACTCTAACTATGGCTACACCTTC CASSQDSNYGYTF
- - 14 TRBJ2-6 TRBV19 TGTGCCAGTAGTAGCGGGGCCGGGGCCAACGTCCTGACTTTC CASSSGAGANVLTF
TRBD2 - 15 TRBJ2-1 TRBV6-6 TGTGCCAGCAGGGTAGCGGGGGCCTCGTACAATGAGCAGTTCTTC CASRVAGASYNEQFF
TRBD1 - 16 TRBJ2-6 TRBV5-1 TGCGCCAGCAGCCCGGACAGGGGCTCGGGGGCCAACGTCCTGACTTTC CASSPDRGSGANVLTF
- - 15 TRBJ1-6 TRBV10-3 TGTGCCATCAGTGAGGACCAGGGGATAGGATCACCCCTCCACTTT CAISEDQGIGSPLHF
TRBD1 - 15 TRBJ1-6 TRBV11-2 TGTGCCAGCAGCTCGCAGGGACAGCAAAATTCACCCCTCCACTTT CASSSQGQQNSPLHF
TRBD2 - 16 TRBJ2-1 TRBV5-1 TGCGCCAGCAGCCTCGCTAGCGGTGCCTACTACAATGAGCAGTTCTTC CASSLASGAYYNEQFF